This T cell receptor (beta chain) was profiled in a study of blood T cell repertoires in COVID-19. CDR3 size: 13 residues. The germline CDR1 and CDR2 sequences are SGHNT and YENEEA. V lost 0 bases to trimming and J lost 5 bases, with 6 bases between them. Clones were read by immunoSEQ multiplex PCR, and TCRdb kept only the in-frame ones, dropping some. The sample holds about 180,000 clones, 80% to 85% seen once. Sequenced input: peripheral blood. This sequence originates from a woman older than 75 with COVID-19, enrolled during active disease. J is TRBJ2-3 and V is TRBV11-3; D remains ambiguous. CDR3 amino acids: CASSLESGDTQYF. DNA of the CDR3: TGTGCCAGCAGCTTAGAGTCGGGAGATACGCAGTATTTT.